Described below is a single T cell receptor beta chain sequence and its context. Its antigen is currently not known. No base-level quality is on record; no much larger clone is a single base apart. Peripheral blood CD8+ and CD4+ T cells from healthy donors, Susac syndrome patients and multiple sclerosis patients were profiled using high-throughput TCR beta sequencing. Healthy donors were included as age- and sex-matched controls. Bulk CD8+ and CD4+ T cells were purified magnetically by negative isolation, whereas CD8+ TEMRA cells were enriched by FACS. Blood was collected in EDTA tubes and processed within 24 hours, with PBMCs isolated through density gradient centrifugation. PBMCs intended for TCR sequencing were frozen in liquid nitrogen and were later thawed in a 37 degrees C water bath. A purity of at least 90% was achieved for sorted or isolated CD4+, CD8+ and CD8+ TEMRA cells. RNA was extracted using the RNeasy kit, and roughly 0.5 to 1 microgram was reverse transcribed with random hexamers. TCR beta CDR3 regions were amplified with the immunoSEQ multiplex PCR assay covering 54 Vbeta and 13 Jbeta segments. PCR amplification bias was corrected by using a synthetic template baseline for primer optimization and computational correction. Concerning the study's data processing: Reads were annotated to V, D and J genes according to IMGT and were analyzed with immunoSEQ Analyzer, with only productive sequences retained. Clonality was calculated as one minus the Shannon entropy normalized by log2 of the number of productive unique sequences. For each patient and control, public and private clones were evaluated among the 100 most prevalent clones. Susac-specific clones were defined as absent from healthy and MS cohorts, 1052 published viral clones and other ImmuneACCESS disease sequences. TCRdb redid the processing of the public reads, applying fastp at Q25 and MiXCR, and retained in-frame beta chains. Entries that share a CDR3 protein sequence are merged under the most common genes and DNA. What appears here as the V and J calls and clone size reflects TCRdb's work, not the paper's. A total of 150,000 to 200,000 distinct CDR3 sequences appear in this sample, about 95% of them only once. Around 0.15% of the sample is taken by the ten largest.

The entry originates in a study of CD8 T cells in Susac syndrome (dated 2019 in TCRdb). For the wider study: The study used repertoire sequencing to test whether antigen drove CD8+ T cell activation and differentiation in Susac syndrome.

V lost 5 bases and J lost 3 bases; the stretch between them is 13 bases long. Reading from cysteine to phenylalanine, the CDR3 counts 13 amino acids. Of the read, only the CDR3 DNA is kept; its 39 bases are in frame from base 1. Based on the germline V gene (reference sequence), the CDR1 and CDR2 sequences are DFQATT and SNEGSKA. Results the study describes overall, beyond this receptor: The TCR sequencing and HLA analysis was acknowledged to have included a relatively small number of individuals.

The sample comprised CD4+ T cells from PBMCs. This TCR was recovered from a human donor in good health. The rearrangement joined TRBV20-1 to TRBJ2-5; there is no confident call for the D gene. The sequence in DNA is TGCAGTGCTCCAAGCAACAGAGAAGAGACCCAGTACTTC. Its product reads: CSAPSNREETQYF.